These 4 T cell receptor beta chains originate from one sample sequenced in a study of glioma-infiltrating T cells after dendritic cell vaccination. This table comes from immunoSEQ multiplex PCR, and its TCRdb copy is limited to in-frame clones, with some not included. The sample contains tens of thousands of clones, more than 70% of which appear only once. Source: blood, taken before dendritic cell vaccination. The source of these receptors is a human donor with glioblastoma.

The V gene is TRBV5-1, the J gene TRBJ2-2; 7 bases are shared with TRBD1. The length of the CDR3 is 16 residues. Germline V gene sequence: CDR1 SGHRS, CDR2 YFSETQ. The ends lost 2 bases at V and 0 bases at J; junction bases unmatched: 4. The CDR3 DNA reads TGCGCCAGCAGCTTCGCCGGGACAGCGAACACCGGGGAGCTGTTTTTT. It codes for CASSFAGTANTGELFF.

V and J are TRBV2 and TRBJ2-2, with TRBD2 as a possible D gene (6 bases). The CDR3 sequence is 13 residues long. Trimming shortened V by 4 bases and J by 5 bases, and 8 bases separated the two germline ends. Per the germline V gene, CDR1 is SNHLY and CDR2 is FYNNEI. In DNA form, the CDR3 reads TGTGCCAGCAGTGTTCTAGCGACCGGGGAGCTGTTTTTT. This gives the protein CASSVLATGELFF.

This clone came up once. The chain joins TRBV5-4 to TRBJ2-2; D perhaps matches TRBD1 (6 bases). Germline CDR1 reads SGHNT; CDR2 reads YYREEE (reference sequence). The length of the CDR3 is 15 residues. V lost 1 base to trimming and J lost 5 bases, with 12 bases between them. The chain's CDR3 is CASSLRTAFTGELFF. CDR3 coding DNA: TGTGCCAGCAGCTTGAGGACAGCTTTTACCGGGGAGCTGTTTTTT.

This rearrangement joins TRBV5-1 to TRBJ2-7, with a weak D call TRBD2 (6 bases). V lost 4 bases to trimming and J lost 5 bases, with 19 bases between them. Germline CDR1 and CDR2: SGHRS and YFSETQ. The CDR3 extends over 15 amino acids. The CDR3 nucleotides read TGCGCCAGCAGCCCCCCAGACTACCGGGAGAACGAGCAGTACTTC. This gives the protein CASSPPDYRENEQYF. The variable domain in full, with the rest retrieved from reference TRBV5-1 and TRBJ2-7, is KAGVTQTPRYLIKTRGQQVTLSCSPISGHRSVSWYQQTPGQGLQFLFEYFSETQRNKGNFPGRFSGRQFSNSRSEMNVSTLELGDSALYLCASSPPDYRENEQYFGPGTRLTVT.